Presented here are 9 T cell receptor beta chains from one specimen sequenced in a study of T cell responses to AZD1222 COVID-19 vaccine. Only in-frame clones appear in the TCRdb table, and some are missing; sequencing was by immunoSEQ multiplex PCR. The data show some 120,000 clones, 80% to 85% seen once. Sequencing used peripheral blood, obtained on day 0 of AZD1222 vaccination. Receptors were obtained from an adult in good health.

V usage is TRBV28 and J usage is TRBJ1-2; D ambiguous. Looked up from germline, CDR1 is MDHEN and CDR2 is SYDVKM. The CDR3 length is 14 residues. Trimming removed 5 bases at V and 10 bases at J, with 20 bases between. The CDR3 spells CASSPPAGAFYYTF. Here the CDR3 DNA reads TGTGCCAGCAGTCCCCCCGCAGGAGCTTTCTACTACACCTTC.

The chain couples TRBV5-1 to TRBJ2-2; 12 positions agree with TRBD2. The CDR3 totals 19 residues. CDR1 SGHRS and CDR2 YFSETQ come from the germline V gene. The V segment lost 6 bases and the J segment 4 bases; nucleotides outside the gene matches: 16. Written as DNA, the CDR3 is TGCGCCAGCAAATGGATCGGGACTAGCGGGCCGGGGGGCACCGGGGAGCTGTTTTTT. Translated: CASKWIGTSGPGGTGELFF.

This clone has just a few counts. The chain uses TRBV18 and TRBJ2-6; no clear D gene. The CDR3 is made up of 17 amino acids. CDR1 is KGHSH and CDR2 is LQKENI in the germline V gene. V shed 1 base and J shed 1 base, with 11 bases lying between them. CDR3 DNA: TGTGCCAGCTCACCACTAGAAATGGCTTCTGGGGCCAACGTCCTGACTTTC. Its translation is CASSPLEMASGANVLTF.

The CDR3 loop is CASSLSPYEQYF. CDR3 DNA sequence: TGCGCCAGCAGCTTATCACCCTACGAGCAGTACTTC. The gene calls are TRBV5-1 and TRBJ2-7; D not certain. CDR1 and CDR2 (germline): SGHRS, YFSETQ. The ends were cut back, 2 bases at V and 2 bases at J, with 5 bases in the middle. This CDR3 region has 12 residues.

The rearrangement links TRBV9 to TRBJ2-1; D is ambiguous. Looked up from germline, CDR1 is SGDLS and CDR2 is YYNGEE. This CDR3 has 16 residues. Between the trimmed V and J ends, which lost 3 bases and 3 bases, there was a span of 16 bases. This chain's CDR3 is CASSGRAPTGYNEQFF. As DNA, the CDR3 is TGTGCCAGCAGCGGTAGAGCGCCGACGGGCTACAATGAGCAGTTCTTC.

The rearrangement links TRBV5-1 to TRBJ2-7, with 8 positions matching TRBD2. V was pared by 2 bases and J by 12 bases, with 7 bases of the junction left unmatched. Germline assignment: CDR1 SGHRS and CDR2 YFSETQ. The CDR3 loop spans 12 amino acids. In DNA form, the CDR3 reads TGCGCCAGCAGCTTCGACGGGAGGGCCTCGTACTTC. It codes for CASSFDGRASYF.

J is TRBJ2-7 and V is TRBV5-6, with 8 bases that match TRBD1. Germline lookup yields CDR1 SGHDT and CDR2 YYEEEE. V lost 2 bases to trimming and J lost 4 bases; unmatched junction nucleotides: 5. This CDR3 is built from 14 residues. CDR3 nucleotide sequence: TGTGCCAGCAGCTTCGGGACAGGTGATTACGAGCAGTACTTC. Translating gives CASSFGTGDYEQYF.

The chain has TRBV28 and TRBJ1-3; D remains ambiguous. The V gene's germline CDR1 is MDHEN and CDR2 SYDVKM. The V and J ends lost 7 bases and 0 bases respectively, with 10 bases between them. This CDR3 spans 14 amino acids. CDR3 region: CASNSQGSGNTIYF. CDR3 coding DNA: TGTGCCAGCAATTCGCAAGGCTCTGGAAACACCATATATTTT.

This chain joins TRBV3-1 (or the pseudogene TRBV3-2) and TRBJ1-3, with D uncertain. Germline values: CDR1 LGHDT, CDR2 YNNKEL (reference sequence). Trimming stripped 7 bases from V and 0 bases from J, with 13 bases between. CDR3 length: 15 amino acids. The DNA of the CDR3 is TGTGCCAGCACTTTTGGTCGGGGCTCTGGAAACACCATATATTTT. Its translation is CASTFGRGSGNTIYF.